This T cell receptor (beta chain) was found in a study of early T cells in non-severe SARS-CoV-2 infection. This clonotype appeared many times. Germline trimming cut 5 bases from V and 0 bases from J; bases unmatched to any gene: 6. Germline loops: CDR1 SGHRS, CDR2 YFSETQ. CDR3 length equals 15 residues. TCRdb ran MiXCR on the 5' RACE reads and lists one entry per CDR3 protein. The table lists about 48,000 distinct CDR3 sequences, about 5.2% of them singletons. Sequencing used whole blood, obtained at baseline. This chain connects TRBV5-1 to TRBJ2-5; 8 bases match TRBD1. This clonotype originated in an adult who was a healthcare worker with PCR-confirmed SARS-CoV-2 infection or an uninfected control (not recorded which). The CDR3 DNA sequence: TGCGCCAGCAGAGGGGCAGGGGGCTACCAAGAGACCCAGTACTTC. Its translation is CASRGAGGYQETQYF.